The sequence of this TCR beta chain was determined in a study of monozygotic twins with inflammatory bowel disease. Generation of cDNA took place in eight separate reactions per sample. TCRdb reprocessed the 5' RACE reads, keeping one entry per CDR3 protein, no DNA. The table for this sample gives approximately 380,000 distinct CDR3 sequences. The sequenced sample was blood. The receptor comes from a human donor with ulcerative colitis or Crohn's disease, or a healthy co-twin of an affected twin (not recorded which).

CDR3 region: CASSLRDEKLFF. The chain carries TRBV7-9 and TRBJ1-4. The CDR3 sequence is 12 residues long. Germline CDR1 reads SEHNR; CDR2 reads FQNEAQ (reference sequence).